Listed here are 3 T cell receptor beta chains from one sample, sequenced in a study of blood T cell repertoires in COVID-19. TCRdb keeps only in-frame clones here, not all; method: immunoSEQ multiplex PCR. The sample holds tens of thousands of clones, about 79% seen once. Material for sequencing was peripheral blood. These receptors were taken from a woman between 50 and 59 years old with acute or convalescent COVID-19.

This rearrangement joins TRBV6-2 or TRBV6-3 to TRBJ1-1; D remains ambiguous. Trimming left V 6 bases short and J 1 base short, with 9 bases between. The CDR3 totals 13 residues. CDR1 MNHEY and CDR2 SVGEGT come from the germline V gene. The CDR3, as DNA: TGTGCCAGCAGCCAGAGGCCGAACACTGAAGCTTTCTTT. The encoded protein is CASSQRPNTEAFF.

The CDR3 spells CASSPVSYGYTF. The CDR3 region has the DNA TGTGCCAGCAGCCCGGTATCCTATGGCTACACCTTC. The rearrangement uses TRBV5-8 and TRBJ1-2, with D unresolved. V gave up 4 bases and J gave up 4 bases, with 8 bases separating them. This CDR3 has 12 residues. Per germline, CDR1 SGHTS and CDR2 YDEGEE.

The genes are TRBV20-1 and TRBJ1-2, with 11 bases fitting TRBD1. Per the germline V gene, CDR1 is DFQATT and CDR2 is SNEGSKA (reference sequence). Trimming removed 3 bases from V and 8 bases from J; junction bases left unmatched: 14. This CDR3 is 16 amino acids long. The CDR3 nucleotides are TGCAGTGCTAGTGCGGGACAGGGGGAGCAAGGTAGCGGCTACACCTTC. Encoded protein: CSASAGQGEQGSGYTF.